A selection of T cell receptor beta chains follows, all from one sample in a study of blood T cell repertoires in COVID-19. Measured with immunoSEQ multiplex PCR; TCRdb has only the in-frame clones, and not every one. The sample holds hundreds of thousands of clones, 89% seen once. Sequencing was performed on peripheral blood. All receptors derive from a young man with COVID-19, enrolled during active disease. Each CDR3 is given with its conserved first and last residue. D genes are given only for firm matches. The size entry is marked missing in some rows and otherwise reads once, few, many or a size class.

V: TRBV7-9
J: TRBJ2-2
size: -
D: -
DNA: TGTGCCAGCAGCCATAGCAGACTAAACACCGGGGAGCTGTTTTTT
CDR3: CASSHSRLNTGELFF

V: TRBV20-1
J: TRBJ2-1
size: -
D: -
DNA: TGCAGTGCAGGGGACAATGAGCAGTTCTTC
CDR3: CSAGDNEQFF

V: TRBV7-5
J: TRBJ1-1
size: once
D: -
DNA: TGTGTCAGAAGCTTTCGACAGGGGGTGGATACTGAAGCTTTCTTT
CDR3: CVRSFRQGVDTEAFF

V: TRBV2
J: TRBJ1-2
size: -
D: TRBD1
DNA: TGTGCCAGCAGTGCACCAGGGGGGACTAACTATGGCTACACCTTC
CDR3: CASSAPGGTNYGYTF

V: TRBV7-2
J: TRBJ2-1
size: -
D: TRBD2
DNA: TGTGCCAGCAGCTTAGAACTAGCGGGGGGGCTCGCTGAGCAGTTCTTC
CDR3: CASSLELAGGLAEQFF

V: TRBV10-3
J: TRBJ2-7
size: -
D: TRBD2
DNA: TGTGCCATCAGTGACCCGCGTCTAGCGGGGGGGGAGCAGTACTTC
CDR3: CAISDPRLAGGEQYF

V: TRBV5-8
J: TRBJ2-7
size: -
D: TRBD1
DNA: TGTGCCAGCAGCTTAGGGGGCGCAGCCTACGAGCAGTACTTC
CDR3: CASSLGGAAYEQYF

V: TRBV2
J: TRBJ2-4
size: -
D: TRBD1
DNA: TGTGCCAGCAGTGAATGGGACAGGGCAGGAAACATTCAGTACTTC
CDR3: CASSEWDRAGNIQYF

V: TRBV18
J: TRBJ2-5
size: -
D: TRBD2
DNA: TGTGCCAGCTCACCGGCGCTGCGGGAGGAGCGAGAGACCCAGTACTTC
CDR3: CASSPALREERETQYF

V: TRBV9
J: TRBJ2-1
size: -
D: TRBD2
DNA: TGTGCCAGCAGCGTAGAGCAACGACTAGCGACCTACAATGAGCAGTTCTTC
CDR3: CASSVEQRLATYNEQFF

V: TRBV10-2
J: TRBJ1-5
size: -
D: TRBD1
DNA: TGCGCCAGCAGCCAAATACAGGGGGCAGGGAATCAGCCCCAGCATTTT
CDR3: CASSQIQGAGNQPQHF

V: TRBV11-2
J: TRBJ2-7
size: -
D: -
DNA: TGTGCCAGCAGCTTAGAGGCAGTGGACGAGCAGTACTTC
CDR3: CASSLEAVDEQYF

V: TRBV6-5
J: TRBJ1-1
size: few
D: TRBD1
DNA: TGTGCCAGCAGTACAGGGGTCGAAGCTTTCTTT
CDR3: CASSTGVEAFF

V: TRBV7-9
J: TRBJ2-7
size: -
D: TRBD1
DNA: TGTGCCAGCAGAAAAACAGGGGTCGAGCAGTACTTC
CDR3: CASRKTGVEQYF

V: TRBV21-1
J: TRBJ2-5
size: -
D: -
DNA: TGTGCCAGCAGCACGGGACAGGGAGAGACCCAGTACTTC
CDR3: CASSTGQGETQYF

V: TRBV19
J: TRBJ2-1
size: -
D: -
DNA: TGTGCCAGTATTGGGGTCGCTCGGGGGTACAATGAGCAGTTCTTC
CDR3: CASIGVARGYNEQFF

V: TRBV18
J: TRBJ1-4
size: -
D: TRBD1
DNA: TGTGCCAGCTCACCACTACAGGGGAAGAATGAAAAACTGTTTTTT
CDR3: CASSPLQGKNEKLFF

V: TRBV20-1
J: TRBJ2-1
size: -
D: TRBD2
DNA: TGCAGTGCTAGTCCCCATTCGGGGGGCTACAATGAGCAGTTCTTC
CDR3: CSASPHSGGYNEQFF

V: TRBV2
J: TRBJ1-5
size: once
D: TRBD1
DNA: TGTGCCAGCAGTGAGGGGACAGCATATCAGCCCCAGCATTTT
CDR3: CASSEGTAYQPQHF

V: TRBV7-3
J: TRBJ2-3
size: -
D: TRBD2
DNA: TGTGCCAGCAGCTCAGGTTCTAGCGGAATGGGGACGCAGTATTTT
CDR3: CASSSGSSGMGTQYF

V: TRBV7-2
J: TRBJ2-2
size: -
D: TRBD2
DNA: TGTGCCAGCAGCCGCTCGGGACTAGCGGGAGCCGGGGAGCTGTTTTTT
CDR3: CASSRSGLAGAGELFF

V: TRBV10-3
J: TRBJ1-4
size: -
D: -
DNA: TGTGCCATCAAAGGGAGGGTTGAGGAAAAACTGTTTTTT
CDR3: CAIKGRVEEKLFF

V: TRBV27
J: TRBJ2-2
size: -
D: -
DNA: TGTGCCAGCAGTTTATATCTAGCACAGGGAAGACGGGAGCTGTTTTTT
CDR3: CASSLYLAQGRRELFF

V: TRBV27
J: TRBJ1-2
size: -
D: TRBD1
DNA: TGTGCCAGCAGCCGGACAGGGACCTATGGCTACACCTTC
CDR3: CASSRTGTYGYTF

V: TRBV27
J: TRBJ2-2
size: -
D: TRBD1
DNA: TGTGCCAGCAGTGGACAGGGCGGTACCGGGGAGCTGTTTTTT
CDR3: CASSGQGGTGELFF

V: TRBV7-9
J: TRBJ1-5
size: -
D: -
DNA: TGTGCCAGCAGCTTATCGACAGAGTATAGCAATCAGCCCCAGCATTTT
CDR3: CASSLSTEYSNQPQHF

V: TRBV27
J: TRBJ2-7
size: -
D: TRBD1
DNA: TGTGCCAGCAGCCTGACAGGGGGCGGGTACTACGAGCAGTACTTC
CDR3: CASSLTGGGYYEQYF

V: TRBV7-2
J: TRBJ1-5
size: -
D: -
DNA: TGTGCCAGCAGCTTACAGGGGACACTAAGCAATCAGCCCCAGCATTTT
CDR3: CASSLQGTLSNQPQHF

V: TRBV7-3
J: TRBJ2-3
size: -
D: TRBD2
DNA: TGTGCCAGCAGCTCGGGACTAGCGGGAGGGCCGTCAGATACGCAGTATTTT
CDR3: CASSSGLAGGPSDTQYF

V: TRBV19
J: TRBJ1-1
size: -
D: -
DNA: TGTGCCAGTAGTGCGGCAGTCAGTGAAGCTTTCTTT
CDR3: CASSAAVSEAFF

V: TRBV15
J: TRBJ2-1
size: -
D: TRBD2
DNA: TGTGCCACCAGCAGACTAGCGGACCACAATGAGCAGTTCTTC
CDR3: CATSRLADHNEQFF

V: TRBV6-5
J: TRBJ2-3
size: -
D: -
DNA: TGTGCCAGTATGTCGGGTGGGTTAGTAGATACGCAGTATTTT
CDR3: CASMSGGLVDTQYF

V: TRBV13
J: TRBJ1-2
size: -
D: -
DNA: TGTGCCAGCAGCTTGCAGGGCTATGGCTACACCTTC
CDR3: CASSLQGYGYTF

V: TRBV7-9
J: TRBJ1-2
size: -
D: -
DNA: TGTGCCAGCAGCTTGGCCGACAACGAATATGGCTACACCTTC
CDR3: CASSLADNEYGYTF

V: TRBV12-3/TRBV12-4
J: TRBJ2-2
size: -
D: -
DNA: TGTGCCAGCACGGAGTGGGACACCGGGGAGCTGTTTTTT
CDR3: CASTEWDTGELFF

V: TRBV7-8
J: TRBJ2-7
size: few
D: TRBD2
DNA: TGTGCCAGCCGTATTACCCGGGCGGGAGCCCCCAAGTGGACCTACGAGCAGTACTTC
CDR3: CASRITRAGAPKWTYEQYF

V: TRBV5-4
J: TRBJ2-7
size: -
D: -
DNA: TGTGCCAGCAGCTCCCCCCTTCCTGGGGAGGACGAGCAGTACTTC
CDR3: CASSSPLPGEDEQYF

V: TRBV4-1
J: TRBJ1-1
size: -
D: -
DNA: TGCGCCAGCAGCAAGACAGTGAACACTGAAGCTTTCTTT
CDR3: CASSKTVNTEAFF

V: TRBV19
J: TRBJ1-1
size: -
D: -
DNA: TGTGCCAGTAGTATAGATTCGCGGACAGCCCTGAACACTGAAGCTTTCTTT
CDR3: CASSIDSRTALNTEAFF

V: TRBV3-1/TRBV3-2
J: TRBJ1-5
size: -
D: -
DNA: TGTGCCAGTGGGCCGTCGGCTTTCAATCAGCCCCAGCATTTT
CDR3: CASGPSAFNQPQHF

V: TRBV5-6
J: TRBJ1-4
size: -
D: -
DNA: TGTGCCAGCAGCTCCAGGGGAATCGGTGAAAAACTGTTTTTT
CDR3: CASSSRGIGEKLFF

V: TRBV10-3
J: TRBJ2-1
size: -
D: TRBD2
DNA: TGTGCCATCAGTGAGTCGATGGGGACTAGTTTGCCGTTCTTC
CDR3: CAISESMGTSLPFF

V: TRBV7-2
J: TRBJ2-5
size: -
D: -
DNA: TGTGCCAGCAGCTTAAATTTGAGGGAGACCCAGTACTTC
CDR3: CASSLNLRETQYF

V: TRBV2
J: TRBJ2-2
size: -
D: TRBD2
DNA: TGTGCCAGCACCTCGACTAGCGGGAGGAACACCGGGGAGCTGTTTTTT
CDR3: CASTSTSGRNTGELFF

V: TRBV5-1
J: TRBJ2-1
size: -
D: -
DNA: TGCGCCAGCAGCCGCGCGGGGTACAATGAGCAGTTCTTC
CDR3: CASSRAGYNEQFF

V: TRBV19
J: TRBJ1-1
size: -
D: -
DNA: TGTGCCGCCAAACCGACAGTTGGAACTGAAGCTTTCTTT
CDR3: CAAKPTVGTEAFF

V: TRBV4-1
J: TRBJ2-1
size: -
D: TRBD2
DNA: TGCGCCAGCAGCCCTCGGGACCGATCCGGGACTAGCGGGGGGGGTGAGCAGTTCTTC
CDR3: CASSPRDRSGTSGGGEQFF

V: TRBV6-5
J: TRBJ2-5
size: -
D: TRBD1
DNA: TGTGCCAGCAGACAGGGGGCCCAAGAGACCCAGTACTTC
CDR3: CASRQGAQETQYF

V: TRBV19
J: TRBJ2-5
size: -
D: TRBD2
DNA: TGTGCCAGTAGTCATCCGGGACTAGCGGTGTACCAAGAGACCCAGTACTTC
CDR3: CASSHPGLAVYQETQYF

V: TRBV27
J: TRBJ2-7
size: -
D: TRBD2
DNA: TGTGCCAGCAGTTTCGGTAGCGGGGCCTCCTACGAGCAGTACTTC
CDR3: CASSFGSGASYEQYF

V: TRBV9
J: TRBJ2-2
size: -
D: TRBD1
DNA: TGTGCCAGCAGCGTATATCCGGGACAGGGGAAGAACACCGGGGAGCTGTTTTTT
CDR3: CASSVYPGQGKNTGELFF

V: TRBV10-3
J: TRBJ1-2
size: -
D: -
DNA: TGTGCCATCAGTGAGTCGACTCAGTCCTGGTACACCTTC
CDR3: CAISESTQSWYTF

V: TRBV30
J: TRBJ2-1
size: -
D: TRBD2
DNA: TGTGCCTGGAGTGCGGGACTAGCGGGAGGGGGGCTTGAGCAGTTCTTC
CDR3: CAWSAGLAGGGLEQFF

V: TRBV18
J: TRBJ1-5
size: -
D: -
DNA: TGTGCCAGCTCTCTGGCAGACAATCAGCCCCAGCATTTT
CDR3: CASSLADNQPQHF

V: TRBV7-3
J: TRBJ2-1
size: -
D: TRBD2
DNA: TGTGCCAGCAGCAGACTAGCGGGAGGGCTGGATGAGCAGTTCTTC
CDR3: CASSRLAGGLDEQFF

V: TRBV29-1
J: TRBJ1-1
size: -
D: TRBD1
DNA: TGCAGCGCGACAGGGTTGTACACTGAAGCTTTCTTT
CDR3: CSATGLYTEAFF

V: TRBV7-9
J: TRBJ2-5
size: -
D: -
DNA: TGTGCCAGCGTGGGCCTCCCCGGGAAGACCCAGTACTTC
CDR3: CASVGLPGKTQYF

V: TRBV19
J: TRBJ1-1
size: -
D: TRBD1
DNA: TGTGCCAGTAATCGCCGGGACAGGGTCACTGAAGCTTTCTTT
CDR3: CASNRRDRVTEAFF